This T cell receptor (beta chain) was captured in a study of cytomegalovirus exposure and HLA in healthy donors. Whole-study findings and limits: Presence/absence analyses rested on an assumption that sequencing depth was roughly uniform across donors. Researchers reportedly found TCR beta sequences accurately predicted most subjects' HLA-A and HLA-B alleles.

V was clipped by 6 bases and J by 4 bases, with 16 bases between them. The CDR3 covers 15 residues. Germline V CDR1 and CDR2: MNHEY, SMNVEV (reference sequence). This clone was seen just once. What it recognizes is unknown. The PCR made use of 60 Vbeta and 13 Jbeta primers. The assay was immunoSEQ multiplex PCR, and TCRdb's table has in-frame clones only and misses some. Of approximately 150,000 clones detected, about 75% appear once; the ten largest clones hold about 4.5%. The chain links TRBV27 to TRBJ2-1; maybe TRBD1 (5 bases). This sequence was found in a young man in good health and CMV-seropositive. The specimen was PBMCs. The CDR3 DNA follows: TGTGCCAGCAGCCCCGGGCAGGGCAGATACAATGAGCAGTTCTTC. It yields the protein CASSPGQGRYNEQFF.